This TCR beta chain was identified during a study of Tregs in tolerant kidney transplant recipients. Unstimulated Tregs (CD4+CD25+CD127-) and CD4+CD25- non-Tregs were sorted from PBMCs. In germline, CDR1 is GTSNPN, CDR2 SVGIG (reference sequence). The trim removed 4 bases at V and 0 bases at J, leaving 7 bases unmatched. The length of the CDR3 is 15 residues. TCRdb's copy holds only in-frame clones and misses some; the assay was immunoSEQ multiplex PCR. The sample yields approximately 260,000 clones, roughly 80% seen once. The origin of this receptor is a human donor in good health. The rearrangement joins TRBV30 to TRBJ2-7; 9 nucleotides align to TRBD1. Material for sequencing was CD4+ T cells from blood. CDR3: CAWTTWDRDSYEQYF. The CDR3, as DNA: TGTGCCTGGACCACCTGGGACAGGGACTCCTACGAGCAGTACTTC.